This T cell receptor beta chain was captured by sequencing in a study of cytomegalovirus exposure and HLA in healthy donors. About the study: One earlier analysis, a look at about 179 million T cells, found roughly 110 million unique TCR beta sequences. Notes on the study in general: Several of the most significant clusters appeared, in a later analysis, to be linked to common viral pathogens. In a later analysis, TCR association rates varied by HLA locus: DRB1 most, HLA-C fewest. Three of the chains that were CMV-associated were confirmed in vitro to be specific for CMV antigens.

Concerning this clone itself: No antigen is known for it.

PCR involved 60 Vbeta and 13 Jbeta primers. Clones were sequenced by immunoSEQ multiplex PCR, and TCRdb holds only the in-frame ones, with some missing. The sample holds fewer than 60,000 clones, roughly 80% seen once. The J segment lost 5 bases and the V segment lost 2 bases, leaving 6 bases of the junction unmatched. The CDR3 consists of 14 residues. Germline CDR1 and CDR2: SGHRS and YFSETQ. This chain joins TRBV5-1 and TRBJ2-5; TRBD1 matches 7 bases. This TCR was recovered from a woman aged 35 to 49 in good health and CMV-seropositive. The sequencing sample was made of PBMCs. CDR3 DNA: TGCGCCAGCAGCTTTGTCTACAGGGGTGAGACCCAGTACTTC. Translation: CASSFVYRGETQYF.